The present entry profiles one T cell receptor beta chain with its context. Other DNA sequences in this specimen translate into the identical CDR3. The germline gives CDR1 SGHVS, CDR2 FQNEAQ. V gave up 5 bases and J gave up 4 bases; unmatched junction bases: 7. The CDR3 runs 15 residues. Sequencing used immunoSEQ multiplex PCR; TCRdb keeps in-frame clones, though not all of them. The table has 470,000 or so clones, roughly 80% seen once. The sample originates from a study of shared clonotypes between healthy human individuals. The chain employs TRBV7-8 and TRBJ1-1; 10 nucleotides align to TRBD1. Input material: PBMCs. The receptor's source is a woman in her 40s in good health. Some clones in this sample may be carry-over from other donors' samples. The CDR3 DNA is TGTGCCAGCAGCCCAGGGGACAGGGGTGCCACTGAAGCTTTCTTT. Translating gives CASSPGDRGATEAFF.